The T cell receptor beta chain described here comes from a study of cytomegalovirus exposure and HLA in healthy donors. Assay: immunoSEQ multiplex PCR; the TCRdb copy retains only in-frame clones and omits some. Of 200,000 to 250,000 clones in the sample, 75% to 90% were seen once. CDR3 size: 13 residues. Germline CDR1 SGHVS, CDR2 FQNEAQ. The ends were cut back, 3 bases at V and 1 base at J, with 6 bases in the middle. This clonotype was obtained from a woman in her 30s in good health and CMV-seropositive. The sequenced material came from PBMCs. The V call is TRBV7-8, the J call TRBJ1-1; D unclear. The CDR3 here is CASSFQWNTEAFF. The CDR3 DNA follows: TGTGCCAGCAGCTTCCAGTGGAACACTGAAGCTTTCTTT.